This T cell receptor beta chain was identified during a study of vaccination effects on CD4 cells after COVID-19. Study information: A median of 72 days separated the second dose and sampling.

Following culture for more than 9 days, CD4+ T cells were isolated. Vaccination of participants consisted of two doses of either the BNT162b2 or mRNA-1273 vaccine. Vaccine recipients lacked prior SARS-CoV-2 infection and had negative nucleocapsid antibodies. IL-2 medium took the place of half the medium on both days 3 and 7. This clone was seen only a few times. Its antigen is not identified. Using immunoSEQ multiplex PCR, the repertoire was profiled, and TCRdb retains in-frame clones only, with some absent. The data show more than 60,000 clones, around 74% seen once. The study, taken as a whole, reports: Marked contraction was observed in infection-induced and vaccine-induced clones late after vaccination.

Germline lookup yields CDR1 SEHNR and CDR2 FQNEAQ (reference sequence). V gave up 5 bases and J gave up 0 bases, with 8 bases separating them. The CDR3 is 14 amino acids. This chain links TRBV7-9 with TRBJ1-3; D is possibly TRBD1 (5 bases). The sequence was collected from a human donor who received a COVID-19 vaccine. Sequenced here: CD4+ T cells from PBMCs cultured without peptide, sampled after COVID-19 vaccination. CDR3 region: CASSLDNSGNTIYF. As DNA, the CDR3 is TGTGCCAGCAGCCTGGACAACTCTGGAAACACCATATATTTT. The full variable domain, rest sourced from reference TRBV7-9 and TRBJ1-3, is DTGVSQNPRHKITKRGQNVTFRCDPISEHNRLYWYRQTLGQGPEFLTYFQNEAQLEKSRLLSDRFSAERPKGSFSTLEIQRTEQGDSAMYLCASSLDNSGNTIYFGEGSWLTVV.